The TCR beta chain described here comes from a study of cytomegalovirus exposure and HLA in healthy donors. Primers for the PCR totalled 60 Vbeta and 13 Jbeta. Repertoires were generated with immunoSEQ multiplex PCR, while TCRdb's copy carries only in-frame clones and drops some. Among roughly 110,000 clones, 73% were seen once, and the ten largest hold 0.85% to 0.9%. Per the germline V gene, CDR1 is MNHNY and CDR2 is SVGAGI (reference sequence). This CDR3 region has 13 residues. V was clipped by 4 bases and J by 3 bases, with 9 bases between them. Regarding this clone: What it recognizes is unknown.

General study results and limits: DRB1 showed the most TCR associations and HLA-C the fewest in a later analysis, as rates varied by HLA locus. The authors later linked a missense DCLRE1C variant to TCR beta V- and J-gene trimming. HLA restriction was apparent for most CMV-associated TCR beta chains in a later analysis.

This chain joins TRBV6-6 and TRBJ1-1; the D gene is possibly TRBD1 (6 bases). The sample taken for sequencing was PBMCs. This sequence originates from a young woman in good health and CMV-seronegative. CDR3 in amino acids: CASSSTGYTEAFF. The CDR3 DNA reads as TGTGCCAGCAGTTCAACAGGGTACACTGAAGCTTTCTTT.